One sample yielded the 11 T cell receptor beta chains listed below, sequenced in a study of blood T cell repertoires in COVID-19. Here immunoSEQ multiplex PCR was the method, and the copy in TCRdb shows in-frame clones only, minus some. The sample has a few hundred thousand clones, 70% to 90% seen once; the top ten hold roughly 10%. The sequencing input was peripheral blood. The receptors originated from a woman between 50 and 59 years old with COVID-19, enrolled during active disease.

V usage is TRBV4-1 and J usage is TRBJ2-2, with TRBD1 identical over 8 bases. Germline loops: CDR1 MGHRA, CDR2 YSYEKL. This CDR3 contains 17 residues. V dropped 1 base and J dropped 6; count of bases not matched to a gene: 10. The CDR3 reads CASSQVPQGATPGELFF. For the CDR3, the DNA is TGCGCCAGCAGCCAAGTACCCCAGGGGGCTACGCCCGGGGAGCTGTTTTTT.

The rearrangement joins TRBV19 to TRBJ1-1, with D hard to call. The CDR3 is made up of 15 amino acids. The V gene's germline CDR1 is LNHDA and CDR2 SQIVND (reference sequence). V was clipped by 0 bases and J by 6 bases, with 14 bases between them. Here the CDR3 reads CASSIDTLRGSEAFF. In DNA, the CDR3 is TGTGCCAGTAGTATAGATACCCTGCGGGGATCTGAAGCTTTCTTT.

The chain uses TRBV5-1 and TRBJ2-7, with a weak D call TRBD2 (6 bases). Germline V gives CDR1 SGHRS, CDR2 YFSETQ. The length of the CDR3 is 14 residues. V lost 3 bases and J lost 3, with 13 bases in between. CDR3 nucleotides: TGCGCCAGCAGCTCCGGACTAAGTATCTACGAGCAGTACTTC. Its protein is CASSSGLSIYEQYF.

CDR3 coding DNA: TGCAGCTTTAGCAGGGGGGCGGCCACTGAAGCTTTCTTT. It specifies CSFSRGAATEAFF. V usage is TRBV29-1 and J usage is TRBJ1-1; TRBD1 matches 7 bases. CDR1 is SQVTM and CDR2 is ANQGSEA in the germline V gene. The CDR3 has 13 amino acids. The trim removed 8 bases at V and 4 bases at J, leaving 10 bases unmatched. The entire variable domain, with the rest obtained from reference TRBV29-1 and TRBJ1-1, is as follows: SAVISQKPSRDICQRGTSLTIQCQVDSQVTMMFWYRQQPGQSLTLIATANQGSEATYESGFVIDKFPISRPNLTFSTLTVSNMSPEDSSIYLCSFSRGAATEAFFGQGTRLTVV.

The CDR3 loop is CASSPSVTGELFF. CDR3 in DNA: TGTGCCAGCAGCCCTAGCGTAACCGGGGAGCTGTTTTTT. The V call is TRBV11-2, the J call TRBJ2-2, with TRBD2 as a possible D gene (6 bases). This CDR3 region has 13 residues. V was cut by 5 bases and J by 5 bases, with 9 bases left in between. CDR1 and CDR2 from the germline V gene are SGHAT and FQNNGV.

The chain couples TRBV27 to TRBJ1-6; 7 nucleotides agree with TRBD1. V lost 7 bases and J lost 5; bases outside the gene matches: 2. The CDR3 extends over 13 amino acids. Germline loops: CDR1 MNHEY, CDR2 SMNVEV (reference sequence). The CDR3 protein is CASNQGDNSPLHF. CDR3 coding DNA: TGTGCCAGCAACCAGGGGGATAATTCACCCCTCCACTTT.

This chain links TRBV18 with TRBJ1-6; TRBD1 might be the D (5 bases). Germline values: CDR1 KGHSH, CDR2 LQKENI. The CDR3 sequence is 16 residues long. The V end lost 2 bases, the J end lost 2 bases, and 10 bases lay between the germline ends. CDR3 loop: CASSPLAGTYNSPLHF. CDR3 in DNA: TGTGCCAGCTCACCATTAGCAGGGACCTATAATTCACCCCTCCACTTT. The full variable domain, in which reference TRBV18 and TRBJ1-6 provide the parts outside the CDR3, is NAGVMQNPRHLVRRRGQEARLRCSPMKGHSHVYWYRQLPEEGLKFMVYLQKENIIDESGMPKERFSAEFPKEGPSILRIQQVVRGDSAAYFCASSPLAGTYNSPLHFGNGTRLTVT.

The rearrangement links TRBV5-5 to TRBJ1-1; maybe TRBD1 (6 bases). This CDR3 spans 14 amino acids. Trimming pared 2 bases from V and 5 bases from J, leaving 13 bases between. Germline V CDR1 and CDR2: SGHKS, YYEKEE (reference sequence). The CDR3 region is CASSLGRGKTEAFF. The CDR3 DNA sequence: TGTGCCAGCAGCTTAGGCAGGGGTAAAACTGAAGCTTTCTTT.

The rearrangement links TRBV7-8 to TRBJ1-2, with a tentative D call TRBD1 (6 bases). The CDR3 loop spans 15 amino acids. The V gene's germline CDR1 is SGHVS and CDR2 FQNEAQ. The germline V and J ends were trimmed by 6 bases and 2 bases, with 16 bases remaining between them. The CDR3 protein is CASRAAGDPNYGYTF. In DNA, the CDR3 is TGTGCCAGCAGAGCTGCAGGGGACCCCAACTATGGCTACACCTTC.

This sequence joins TRBV5-4 and TRBJ2-1; the match to TRBD1 covers 7 bases. CDR3 size: 15 residues. The trim removed 1 base at V and 6 bases at J, leaving 7 bases unmatched. Germline CDR1 and CDR2: SGHNT and YYREEE (reference sequence). DNA of the CDR3: TGTGCCAGCAGCTTGAAACAGGGGATTGGCAATGAGCAGTTCTTC. It yields the protein CASSLKQGIGNEQFF.

The J gene is TRBJ1-6, the V gene TRBV30; D uncertain. The CDR3 has 13 amino acids. V lost 5 bases, J lost 10 bases, and 15 bases lay in between. Germline V CDR1 and CDR2: GTSNPN, SVGIG (reference sequence). Written as DNA, the CDR3 is TGTGCCTGGTCAGCTTCACAGATCTCACCCCTCCACTTT. Its translation is CAWSASQISPLHF.